This is a list of T cell receptor beta chains from one sample in a study of cytomegalovirus exposure and HLA in healthy donors. TCRdb's table, derived via immunoSEQ multiplex PCR, lists solely in-frame clones and lacks some. Of about 160,000 clones in the sample, roughly 87% were seen once. The sample taken for sequencing was PBMCs. The receptors originated from a man in his forties or fifties in good health and CMV-seropositive. CDR3s include the opening cysteine and the closing phenylalanine or tryptophan. The order of the fields is clone size, J gene, V gene, D gene, CDR3 protein, CDR3 DNA. The D gene is left open where the match is weak. Expanded clones are given a class, and other clones once, few, many or no size at all.

>NA|TRBJ1-3|TRBV13|TRBD1
CASSLATGGVGNTIYF
TGTGCCAGCAGCTTAGCGACAGGGGGCGTTGGAAACACCATATATTTT
>few|TRBJ2-3|TRBV6-1|NA
CASSLASTDTQYF
TGTGCCAGCTCCCTAGCTAGCACAGATACGCAGTATTTT
>NA|TRBJ2-1|TRBV5-1|TRBD1
CASSLVDRGREQFF
TGCGCCAGCAGCTTGGTTGACAGGGGGAGGGAGCAGTTCTTC
>NA|TRBJ2-7|TRBV19|NA
CASSPGLSYEQYF
TGTGCCAGTAGTCCGGGACTTTCCTACGAGCAGTACTTC
>once|TRBJ1-1|TRBV7-2|NA
CASSLFDGAEAFF
TGTGCCAGCAGCTTATTTGACGGAGCTGAAGCTTTCTTT
>NA|TRBJ2-5|TRBV5-1|NA
CASSLGGAETQYF
TGCGCCAGCAGCTTGGGTGGGGCCGAGACCCAGTACTTC
>NA|TRBJ2-7|TRBV5-1|NA
CASSLVWGGQGEQYF
TGCGCCAGCAGCTTGGTGTGGGGGGGACAAGGCGAGCAGTACTTC
>NA|TRBJ1-2|TRBV5-1|NA
CASSTGTGYGYTF
TGCGCCAGCAGCACCGGGACTGGGTATGGCTACACCTTC
>NA|TRBJ2-3|TRBV5-6|TRBD2
CASSFGLAGLRGADTQYF
TGTGCCAGCAGCTTCGGACTAGCGGGCCTGAGGGGGGCAGATACGCAGTATTTT
>NA|TRBJ1-4|TRBV7-9|NA
CASSLDWEKLFF
TGTGCCAGCAGCTTAGACTGGGAAAAACTGTTTTTT
>NA|TRBJ1-2|TRBV4-1|NA
CASSQDRWPYYGYTF
TGCGCCAGCAGCCAAGATCGTTGGCCCTACTATGGCTACACCTTC
>NA|TRBJ2-1|TRBV5-1|TRBD2
CASSVLPVGAGASYNEQFF
TGCGCCAGCAGCGTGCTTCCCGTAGGAGCGGGAGCATCCTACAATGAGCAGTTCTTC
>NA|TRBJ2-5|TRBV11-2|NA
CASSLETLLSETQYF
TGTGCCAGCAGCTTAGAGACACTTTTGTCGGAGACCCAGTACTTC
>NA|TRBJ1-5|TRBV19|TRBD1
CASTTTGGGNQPQHF
TGTGCCAGTACCACGACAGGGGGCGGCAATCAGCCCCAGCATTTT
>few|TRBJ1-2|TRBV28|TRBD1
CASSTRDSRSGTF
TGTGCCAGCAGTACCCGGGACAGCCGGTCGGGCACCTTC
>once|TRBJ1-1|TRBV2|TRBD1
CASSLDRAAEAFF
TGTGCCAGCAGTTTAGACAGGGCGGCTGAAGCTTTCTTT
>NA|TRBJ2-5|TRBV27|TRBD1
CASRLTGFNFETQYF
TGTGCCAGCAGACTGACAGGGTTCAACTTTGAGACCCAGTACTTC
>NA|TRBJ2-1|TRBV5-5|TRBD1
CASSLIGTAYNEQFF
TGTGCCAGCAGCTTGATCGGGACAGCCTACAATGAGCAGTTCTTC
>once|TRBJ1-5|TRBV25-1|NA
CASSETPKDYYSNQPQHF
TGTGCCAGCAGTGAAACCCCGAAGGACTATTATAGTAATCAGCCCCAGCATTTT
>NA|TRBJ2-7|TRBV9|TRBD1
CASSATSTGFKEQYF
TGTGCCAGCAGCGCCACTTCGACAGGGTTTAAAGAGCAGTACTTC
>once|TRBJ2-5|TRBV4-1|NA
CASSQGPDTGPQETQYF
TGCGCCAGCAGCCAAGGCCCGGACACCGGACCCCAAGAGACCCAGTACTTC
>NA|TRBJ2-5|TRBV6-5|NA
CASSYTRLSQETQYF
TGTGCCAGCAGTTATACGCGGCTTTCACAAGAGACCCAGTACTTC
>NA|TRBJ1-2|TRBV30|NA
CAWSVGQLANYGYTF
TGTGCCTGGAGTGTAGGACAGTTAGCTAACTATGGCTACACCTTC
>few|TRBJ2-7|TRBV28|TRBD1
CASSSGTGYEQYF
TGTGCCAGCAGTTCCGGGACAGGCTACGAGCAGTACTTC
>NA|TRBJ1-6|TRBV19|TRBD1
CASSLQTGGYNSPLHF
TGTGCCAGTAGTCTACAGACAGGGGGCTATAATTCACCCCTCCACTTT
>NA|TRBJ2-1|TRBV7-6|NA
CASSFGPDEQFF
TGTGCCAGCAGCTTTGGTCCAGATGAGCAGTTCTTC
>NA|TRBJ1-2|TRBV9|NA
CASSVVGGQGYTF
TGTGCCAGCAGCGTAGTCGGGGGGCAGGGCTACACCTTC
>NA|TRBJ2-1|TRBV27|TRBD2
CASSLEGTSAYNEQFF
TGTGCCAGCAGTTTAGAGGGGACTAGCGCCTACAATGAGCAGTTCTTC
>NA|TRBJ1-6|TRBV5-1|TRBD1
CASSPMTGQGNSPLHF
TGCGCCAGCAGCCCGATGACAGGGCAAGGTAATTCACCCCTCCACTTT
>NA|TRBJ2-5|TRBV7-9|NA
CASSFGTHQETQYF
TGTGCCAGCAGCTTCGGGACACATCAAGAGACCCAGTACTTC
>few|TRBJ2-7|TRBV2|NA
CASSERGPNEQYF
TGTGCCAGCAGTGAGAGAGGGCCCAACGAGCAGTACTTC
>NA|TRBJ2-7|TRBV6-1|NA
CASRELTPGTYEQYF
TGTGCCAGCAGGGAACTTACACCGGGGACCTACGAGCAGTACTTC
>NA|TRBJ1-1|TRBV4-2|TRBD1
CASSQEYRGNTEAFF
TGTGCCAGCAGCCAAGAGTACAGGGGGAACACTGAAGCTTTCTTT
>NA|TRBJ1-1|TRBV30|NA
CAAGLNTEAFF
TGTGCCGCAGGGTTGAACACTGAAGCTTTCTTT
>NA|TRBJ1-2|TRBV12-1|NA
CASSFEVLRGGASGYTF
TGTGCCAGCAGCTTTGAGGTTTTAAGAGGGGGCGCCTCTGGCTACACCTTC
>NA|TRBJ1-4|TRBV11-2|NA
CASSLTTGREKLFF
TGCGCCAGCAGCTTAACCACGGGTAGGGAAAAACTGTTTTTT
>NA|TRBJ1-2|TRBV7-9|NA
CASSSATGGYTF
TGTGCCAGCAGCTCTGCCACGGGGGGCTACACCTTC
>NA|TRBJ2-6|TRBV2|NA
CASSEVARRWVLTF
TGTGCCAGCAGTGAAGTCGCCAGGCGCTGGGTCCTGACTTTC
>NA|TRBJ2-7|TRBV6-6|NA
CASSYSSSYEQYF
TGTGCCAGCAGTTACTCGAGCTCCTACGAGCAGTACTTC
>NA|TRBJ2-7|TRBV6-6|NA
CASSYGAPYEQYF
TGTGCCAGCAGTTACGGGGCCCCCTACGAGCAGTACTTC
>NA|TRBJ2-1|TRBV5-4|TRBD1
CASSMTGQEQFF
TGTGCCAGCAGCATGACAGGGCAGGAGCAGTTCTTC